This TCR beta chain was sequenced during a study of spatial heterogeneity in lung cancer. As for the study in general: Samples were donated by 72 untreated early-stage non-small cell lung cancer patients.

This clonotype was seen more than once but under ten times. TCRdb re-called the 5' RACE reads through MiXCR, storing one row per CDR3 protein. The table lists some 46,000 distinct CDR3 sequences, roughly 12% of them singletons, with around 32% in the top ten. The length of the CDR3 is 15 residues. The V segment lost 4 bases and the J segment 1 base; nucleotides outside the gene matches: 6. From germline, CDR1 is SEHNR and CDR2 FQNEAQ (reference sequence). Indicated time point: blood at routine non-recurrence follow-up after resection. Whole RNA came from tumor, nontumor lung or frozen PBMC and was sequenced without being sorted.

The chain is built from TRBV7-9 and TRBJ1-1, with 7 bases lining up with TRBD1. The source material was PBMCs, sampled at follow-up. The TCR originated in a male donor with early-stage non-small cell lung cancer. The CDR3 sequence: CASSSWTGQNTEAFF. The CDR3 bases are TGTGCCAGCAGCTCCTGGACAGGTCAGAACACTGAAGCTTTCTTT.